This entry lists 3 T cell receptor beta chains sequenced from one sample in a study of CD8 T cells in Susac syndrome. The authors reverse transcribed roughly 0.5 to 1 ug RNA with random hexamers. MiXCR, applied by TCRdb to the immunoSEQ multiplex PCR reads, yields one record per CDR3 protein. The sample has about 29,000 distinct CDR3 sequences; 94% are singletons. The sample consisted of CD8+ T cells from PBMCs. Every receptor here comes from a human donor in good health.

The rearrangement uses TRBV4-3 and TRBJ1-2, with TRBD1 matching over 9 bases. V was clipped by 1 base and J by 7 bases; unmatched bases: 4. There are 14 residues in the CDR3. The germline V gene has CDR1 LGHNA and CDR2 YSLEER. The CDR3 loop is CASSQGTGGLGYTF. In DNA, the CDR3 is TGCGCCAGCAGCCAAGGAACAGGGGGCCTTGGCTACACCTTC.

The chain couples TRBV7-6 to TRBJ1-5; 7 bases align to TRBD1. The CDR3 sequence is 17 residues long. With 5 bases clipped from V and 2 bases from J, the junction kept 12 bases outside the gene matches. Germline V lookup: CDR1 SGHVS, CDR2 FNYEAQ. CDR3 bases: TGTGCCAGCAGCCCCGGGACAGACCTAGAGGGCAATCAGCCCCAGCATTTT. Its protein product is CASSPGTDLEGNQPQHF. Filled out from reference TRBV7-6 and TRBJ1-5, the complete variable domain reads GAGVSQSPRYKVTKRGQDVALRCDPISGHVSLYWYRQALGQGPEFLTYFNYEAQQDKSGLPNDRFSAERPEGSISTLTIQRTEQRDSAMYRCASSPGTDLEGNQPQHFGDGTRLSIL.

V usage is TRBV9 and J usage is TRBJ2-2; 13 bases match TRBD2. The V and J ends lost 0 bases and 1 base, in that order; junction bases with no gene match: 6. The germline V gene has CDR1 SGDLS and CDR2 YYNGEE. CDR3 size: 19 residues. CDR3 residues: CASSVATSGGAQNTGELFF. In DNA, the CDR3 is TGTGCCAGCAGCGTAGCAACTAGCGGGGGGGCACAGAACACCGGGGAGCTGTTTTTT.